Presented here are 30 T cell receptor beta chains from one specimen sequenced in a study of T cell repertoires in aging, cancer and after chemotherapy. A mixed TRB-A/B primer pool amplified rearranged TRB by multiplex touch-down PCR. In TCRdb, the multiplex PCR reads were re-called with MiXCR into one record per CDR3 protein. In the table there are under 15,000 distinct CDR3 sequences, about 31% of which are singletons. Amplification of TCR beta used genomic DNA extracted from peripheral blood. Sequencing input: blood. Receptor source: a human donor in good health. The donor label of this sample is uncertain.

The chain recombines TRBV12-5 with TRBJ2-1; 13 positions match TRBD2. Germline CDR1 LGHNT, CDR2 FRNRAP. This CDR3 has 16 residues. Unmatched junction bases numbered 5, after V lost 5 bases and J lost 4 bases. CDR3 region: CASGHGTSGAYNEQFF. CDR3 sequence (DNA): TGTGCTAGTGGTCACGGGACTAGCGGGGCATACAATGAGCAGTTCTTC.

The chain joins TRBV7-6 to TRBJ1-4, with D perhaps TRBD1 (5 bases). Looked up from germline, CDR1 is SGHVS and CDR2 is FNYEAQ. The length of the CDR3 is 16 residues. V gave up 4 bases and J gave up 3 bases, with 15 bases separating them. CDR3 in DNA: TGTGCCAGCAGCTGGGACGGCCTCCGGCCTAATGAAAAACTGTTTTTT. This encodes CASSWDGLRPNEKLFF.

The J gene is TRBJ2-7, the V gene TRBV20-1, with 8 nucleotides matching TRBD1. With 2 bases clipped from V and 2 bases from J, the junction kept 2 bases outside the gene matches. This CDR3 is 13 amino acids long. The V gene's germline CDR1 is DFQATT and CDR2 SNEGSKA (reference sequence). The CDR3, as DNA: TGCAGTGCTAGACAGGGGGCCCCCTACGAGCAGTACTTC. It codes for CSARQGAPYEQYF.

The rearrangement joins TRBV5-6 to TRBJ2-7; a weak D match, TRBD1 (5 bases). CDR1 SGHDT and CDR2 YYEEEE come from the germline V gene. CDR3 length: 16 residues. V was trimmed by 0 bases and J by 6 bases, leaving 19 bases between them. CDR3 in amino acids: CASSLDQGRPTTEQYF. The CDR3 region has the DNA TGTGCCAGCAGCTTGGATCAGGGCCGCCCTACTACCGAGCAGTACTTC. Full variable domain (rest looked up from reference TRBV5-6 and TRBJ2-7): DAGVTQSPTHLIKTRGQQVTLRCSPKSGHDTVSWYQQALGQGPQFIFQYYEEEERQRGNFPDRFSGHQFPNYSSELNVNALLLGDSALYLCASSLDQGRPTTEQYFGPGTRLTVT.

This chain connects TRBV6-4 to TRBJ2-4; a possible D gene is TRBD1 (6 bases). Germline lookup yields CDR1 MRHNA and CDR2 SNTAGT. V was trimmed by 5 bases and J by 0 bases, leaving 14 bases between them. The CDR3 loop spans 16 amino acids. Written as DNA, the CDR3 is TGTGCCAGCAGTTACTGGGGGCGACTAGCCAAAAACATTCAGTACTTC. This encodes CASSYWGRLAKNIQYF.

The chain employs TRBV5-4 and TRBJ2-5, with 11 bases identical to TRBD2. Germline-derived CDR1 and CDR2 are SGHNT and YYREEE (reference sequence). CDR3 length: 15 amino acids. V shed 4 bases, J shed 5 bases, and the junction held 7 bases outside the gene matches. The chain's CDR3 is CASSLRLAGRETQYF. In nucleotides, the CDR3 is TGTGCCAGCAGCCTGCGACTAGCGGGGAGGGAGACCCAGTACTTC.

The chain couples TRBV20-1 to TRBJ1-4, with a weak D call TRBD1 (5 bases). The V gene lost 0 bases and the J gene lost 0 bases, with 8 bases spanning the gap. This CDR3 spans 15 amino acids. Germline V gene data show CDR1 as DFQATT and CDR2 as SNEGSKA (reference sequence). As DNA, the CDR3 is TGCAGTGCTAGAGAGGGGGGTGCAACTAATGAAAAACTGTTTTTT. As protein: CSAREGGATNEKLFF.

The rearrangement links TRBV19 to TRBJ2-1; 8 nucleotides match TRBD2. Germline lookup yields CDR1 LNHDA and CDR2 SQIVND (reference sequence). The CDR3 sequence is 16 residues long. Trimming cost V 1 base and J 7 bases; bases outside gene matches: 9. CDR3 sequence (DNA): TGTGCCAGTAGTATAGGGCCGGGACTAGTGGCGAATGAGCAGTTCTTC. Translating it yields CASSIGPGLVANEQFF.

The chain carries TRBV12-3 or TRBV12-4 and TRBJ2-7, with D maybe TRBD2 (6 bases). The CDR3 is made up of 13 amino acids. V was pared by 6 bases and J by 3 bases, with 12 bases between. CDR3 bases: TGTGCCAGCAGCCTCTTGGGAGGCTACGAGCAGTACTTC. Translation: CASSLLGGYEQYF.

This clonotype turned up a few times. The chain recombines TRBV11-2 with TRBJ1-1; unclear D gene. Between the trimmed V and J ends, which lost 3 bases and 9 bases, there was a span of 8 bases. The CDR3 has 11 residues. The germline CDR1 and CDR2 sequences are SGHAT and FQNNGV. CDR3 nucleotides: TGTGCCAGCAGCTTCCTAAGTCAAGCTTTCTTT. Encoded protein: CASSFLSQAFF.

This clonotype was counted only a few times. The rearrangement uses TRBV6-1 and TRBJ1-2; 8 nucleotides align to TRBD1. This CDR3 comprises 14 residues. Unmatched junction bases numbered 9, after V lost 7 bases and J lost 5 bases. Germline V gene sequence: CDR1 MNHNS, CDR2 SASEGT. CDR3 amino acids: CASKTGTGPYGYTF. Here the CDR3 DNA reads TGTGCCAGCAAAACCGGGACAGGCCCTTATGGCTACACCTTC.

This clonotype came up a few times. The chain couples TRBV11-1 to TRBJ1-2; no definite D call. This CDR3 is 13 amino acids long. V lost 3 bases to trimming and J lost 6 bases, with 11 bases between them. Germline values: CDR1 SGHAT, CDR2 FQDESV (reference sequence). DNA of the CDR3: TGTGCCAGCAGCTTGGAGGGATTGGATGGCTACACCTTC. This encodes CASSLEGLDGYTF.

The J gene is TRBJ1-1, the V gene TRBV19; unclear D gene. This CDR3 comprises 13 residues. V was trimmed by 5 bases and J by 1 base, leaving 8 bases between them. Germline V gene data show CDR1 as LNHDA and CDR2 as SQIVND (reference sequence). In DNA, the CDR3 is TGTGCCAGTAGTCCGGGGTCGAACACTGAAGCTTTCTTT. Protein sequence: CASSPGSNTEAFF.

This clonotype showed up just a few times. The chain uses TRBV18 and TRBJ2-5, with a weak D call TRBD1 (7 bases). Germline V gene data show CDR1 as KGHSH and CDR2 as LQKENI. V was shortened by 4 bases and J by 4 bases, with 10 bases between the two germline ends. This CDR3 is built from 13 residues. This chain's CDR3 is CASSRGTAETQYF. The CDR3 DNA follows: TGTGCCAGCTCACGCGGGACAGCAGAGACCCAGTACTTC. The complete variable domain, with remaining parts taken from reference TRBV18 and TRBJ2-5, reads NAGVMQNPRHLVRRRGQEARLRCSPMKGHSHVYWYRQLPEEGLKFMVYLQKENIIDESGMPKERFSAEFPKEGPSILRIQQVVRGDSAAYFCASSRGTAETQYFGPGTRLLVL.

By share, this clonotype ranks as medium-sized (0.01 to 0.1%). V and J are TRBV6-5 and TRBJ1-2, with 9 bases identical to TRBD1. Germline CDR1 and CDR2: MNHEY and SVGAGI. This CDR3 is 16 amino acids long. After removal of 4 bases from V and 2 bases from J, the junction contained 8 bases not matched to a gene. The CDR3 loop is CASSFQTGTGNYGYTF. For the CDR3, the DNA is TGTGCCAGCAGTTTCCAAACCGGGACAGGGAACTATGGCTACACCTTC.

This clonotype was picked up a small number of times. DNA for the CDR3: TGCAGTGCTAGCACCCCGAGTAGCGGGGGCACAGATACGCAGTATTTT. Amino acids: CSASTPSSGGTDTQYF. V usage is TRBV20-1 and J usage is TRBJ2-3; TRBD2 matches 8 bases. Per germline, CDR1 DFQATT and CDR2 SNEGSKA (reference sequence). Trimming at V came to 3 bases and at J to 1 base, leaving 9 bases not matched to a gene. The CDR3 is 16 amino acids.

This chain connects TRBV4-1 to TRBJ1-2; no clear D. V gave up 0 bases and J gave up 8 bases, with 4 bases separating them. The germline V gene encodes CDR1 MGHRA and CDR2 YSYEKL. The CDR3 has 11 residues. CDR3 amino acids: CASSQDYGYTF. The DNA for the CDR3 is TGCGCCAGCAGCCAAGATTACGGCTACACCTTC.

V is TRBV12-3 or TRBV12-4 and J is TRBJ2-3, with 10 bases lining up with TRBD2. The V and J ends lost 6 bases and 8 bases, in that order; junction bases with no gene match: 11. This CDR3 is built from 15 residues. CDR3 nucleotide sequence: TGTGCCAGCAGCCCACAACTAGCGGGGACGAGTACGCAGTATTTT. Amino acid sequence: CASSPQLAGTSTQYF.

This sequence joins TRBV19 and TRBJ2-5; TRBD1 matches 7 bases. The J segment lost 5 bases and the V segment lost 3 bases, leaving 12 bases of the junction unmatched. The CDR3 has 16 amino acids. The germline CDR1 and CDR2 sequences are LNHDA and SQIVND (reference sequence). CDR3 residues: CASSISPTQGWETQYF. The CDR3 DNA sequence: TGTGCCAGTAGTATCTCCCCCACACAGGGGTGGGAGACCCAGTACTTC.

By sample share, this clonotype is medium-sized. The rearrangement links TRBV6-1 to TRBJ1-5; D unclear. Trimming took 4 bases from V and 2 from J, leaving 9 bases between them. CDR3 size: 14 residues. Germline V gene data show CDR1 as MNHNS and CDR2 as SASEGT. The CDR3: CASSVGIGNQPQHF. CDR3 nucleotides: TGTGCCAGCAGTGTGGGTATCGGCAATCAGCCCCAGCATTTT.

In DNA form, the CDR3 reads TGCAGTGCTAGAGGGAGGGCAGACACCATATATTTT. Translating gives CSARGRADTIYF. V gene TRBV20-1 combines with J gene TRBJ1-3; D gene unclear. V dropped 1 base and J dropped 8 bases, with 9 bases sitting between them. The V gene's germline CDR1 is DFQATT and CDR2 SNEGSKA (reference sequence). CDR3 length: 12 residues.

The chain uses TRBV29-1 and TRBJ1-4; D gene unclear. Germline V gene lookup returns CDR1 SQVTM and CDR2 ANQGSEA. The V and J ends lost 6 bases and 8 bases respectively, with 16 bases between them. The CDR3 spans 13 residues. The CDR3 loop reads CSVSLRKEEKLFF. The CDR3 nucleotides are TGCAGCGTCTCGCTACGTAAGGAGGAAAAACTGTTTTTT.

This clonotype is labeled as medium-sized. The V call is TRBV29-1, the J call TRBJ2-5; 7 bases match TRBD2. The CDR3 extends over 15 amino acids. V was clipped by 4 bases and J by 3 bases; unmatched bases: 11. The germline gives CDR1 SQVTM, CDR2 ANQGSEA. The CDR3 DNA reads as TGCAGCGTTGCCAGGACTAGGTTGGTTGAAGAGACCCAGTACTTC. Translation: CSVARTRLVEETQYF.

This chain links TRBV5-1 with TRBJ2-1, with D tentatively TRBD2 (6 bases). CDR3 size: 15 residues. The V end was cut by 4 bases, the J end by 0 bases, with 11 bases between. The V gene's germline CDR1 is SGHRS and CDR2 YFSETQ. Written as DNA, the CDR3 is TGCGCCAGCAGCCCCTTAGCGGACTCCTACAATGAGCAGTTCTTC. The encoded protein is CASSPLADSYNEQFF.

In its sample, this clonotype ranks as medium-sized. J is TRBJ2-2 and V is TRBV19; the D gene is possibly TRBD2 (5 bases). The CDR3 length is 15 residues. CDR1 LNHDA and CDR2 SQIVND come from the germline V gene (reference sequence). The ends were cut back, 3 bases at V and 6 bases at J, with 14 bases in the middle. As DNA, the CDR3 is TGTGCCAGTAGTATGGAGGAACAAGGGTCCGGGGAGCTGTTTTTT. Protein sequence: CASSMEEQGSGELFF.

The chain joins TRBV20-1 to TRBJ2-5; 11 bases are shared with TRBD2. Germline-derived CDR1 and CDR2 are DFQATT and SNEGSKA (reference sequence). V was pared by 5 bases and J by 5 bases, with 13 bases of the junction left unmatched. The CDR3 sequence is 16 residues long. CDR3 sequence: CSASRTIAGGEETQYF. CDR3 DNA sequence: TGCAGTGCTTCCCGCACGATAGCGGGGGGGGAGGAGACCCAGTACTTC.

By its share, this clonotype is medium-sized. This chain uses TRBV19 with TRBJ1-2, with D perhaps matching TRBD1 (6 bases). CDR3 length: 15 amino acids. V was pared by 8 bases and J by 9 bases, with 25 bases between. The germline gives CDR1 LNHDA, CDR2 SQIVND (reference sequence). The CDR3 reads CASLDRLQTYSSYTF. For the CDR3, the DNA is TGTGCCAGTCTGGACAGACTGCAGACGTACTCTAGCTACACCTTC.

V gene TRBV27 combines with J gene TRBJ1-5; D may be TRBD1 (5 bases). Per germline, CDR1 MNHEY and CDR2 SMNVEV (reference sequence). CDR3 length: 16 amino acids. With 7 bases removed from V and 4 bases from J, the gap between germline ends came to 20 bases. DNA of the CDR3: TGTGCCAGCATACCACCGGGGGACCAAAGTAATCAGCCCCAGCATTTT. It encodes CASIPPGDQSNQPQHF.

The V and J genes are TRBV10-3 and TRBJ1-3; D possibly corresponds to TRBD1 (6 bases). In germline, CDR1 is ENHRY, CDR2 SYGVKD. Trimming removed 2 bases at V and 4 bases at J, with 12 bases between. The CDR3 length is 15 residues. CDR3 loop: CAISEIGGTGNTIYF. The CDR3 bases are TGTGCCATCAGTGAGATTGGGGGCACGGGAAACACCATATATTTT.

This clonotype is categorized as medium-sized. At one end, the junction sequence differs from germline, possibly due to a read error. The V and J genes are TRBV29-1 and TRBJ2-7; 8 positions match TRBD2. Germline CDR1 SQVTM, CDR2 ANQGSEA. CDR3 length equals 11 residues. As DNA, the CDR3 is TGCAGCGTTACCGGGGGGGGCCTCCTAACCTTC. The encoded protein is CSVTGGGLLTF.